This T cell receptor (beta chain) derives from a study of blood T cell repertoires in COVID-19. Study-wide context: COVID-19 samples, acute and convalescent, were from the United States, Italy and Spain. Sample material is recorded as cDNA or gDNA derived from T cells, B-cell-depleted T cells, or PBMCs.

Per the authors' pipeline: Researchers report that nucleated cell counts were estimated from reference gene primer amplification. Sequencing was performed with immunoSEQ multiplex PCR; in TCRdb, only in-frame clones are kept and a portion is missing. Clonal size and the V and J genes are those of that table, whereas D and trimming came from the DNA. The sample consists of 120,000 to 150,000 clones, roughly 84% of them appearing once. This CDR3 comprises 16 residues. Germline assignment: CDR1 LGHNA and CDR2 YNFKEQ. A remark on this clone: A read error may account for a junction end that differs from germline.

The sequencing input was peripheral blood. This TCR derives from a woman between 45 and 65 years old in a cohort sampled during active or convalescent COVID-19. The chain uses TRBV4-2 and TRBJ2-5; 11 positions agree with TRBD2. The CDR3 nucleotides read TGTGCCAGCAGCCAACGACTAGCGGGGCACCAGGAGACCCAGTACTTC. Translating it yields CASSQRLAGHQETQYF.